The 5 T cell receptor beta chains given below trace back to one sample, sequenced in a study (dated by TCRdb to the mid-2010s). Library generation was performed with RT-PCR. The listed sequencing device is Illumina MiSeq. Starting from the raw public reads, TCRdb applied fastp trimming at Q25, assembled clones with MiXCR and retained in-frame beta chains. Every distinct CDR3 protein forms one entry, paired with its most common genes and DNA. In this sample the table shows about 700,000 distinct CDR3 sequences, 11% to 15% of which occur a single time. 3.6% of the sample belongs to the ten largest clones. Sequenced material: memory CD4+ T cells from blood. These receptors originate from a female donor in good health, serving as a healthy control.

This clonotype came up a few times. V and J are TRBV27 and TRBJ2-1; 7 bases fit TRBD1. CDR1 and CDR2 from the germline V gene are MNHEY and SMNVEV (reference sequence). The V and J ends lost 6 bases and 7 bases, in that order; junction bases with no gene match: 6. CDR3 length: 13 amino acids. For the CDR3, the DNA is TGTGCCAGCAGCCGGACAGGAGAGAATGAGCAGTTCTTC. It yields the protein CASSRTGENEQFF.

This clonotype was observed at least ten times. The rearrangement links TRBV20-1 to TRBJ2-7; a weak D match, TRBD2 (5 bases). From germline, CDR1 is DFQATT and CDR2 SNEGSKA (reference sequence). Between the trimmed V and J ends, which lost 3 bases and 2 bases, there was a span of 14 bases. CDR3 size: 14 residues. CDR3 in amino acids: CSASQQVGAYEQYF. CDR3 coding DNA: TGCAGTGCTAGTCAGCAGGTGGGAGCCTACGAGCAGTACTTC.

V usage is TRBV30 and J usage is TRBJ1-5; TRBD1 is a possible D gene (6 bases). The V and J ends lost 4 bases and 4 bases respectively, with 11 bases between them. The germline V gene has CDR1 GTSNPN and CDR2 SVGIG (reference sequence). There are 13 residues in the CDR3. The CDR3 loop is CAWTRDTNQPQHF. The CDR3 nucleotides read TGTGCCTGGACTAGGGACACAAATCAGCCCCAGCATTTT.

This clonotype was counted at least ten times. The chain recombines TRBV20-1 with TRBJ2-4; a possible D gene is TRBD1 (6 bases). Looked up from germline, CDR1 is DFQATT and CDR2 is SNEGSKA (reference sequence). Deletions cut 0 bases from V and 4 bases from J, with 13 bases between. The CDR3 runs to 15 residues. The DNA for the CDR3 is TGCAGTGCTAGAGATCGGCAGGGGTTGAAAAACATTCAGTACTTC. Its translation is CSARDRQGLKNIQYF.

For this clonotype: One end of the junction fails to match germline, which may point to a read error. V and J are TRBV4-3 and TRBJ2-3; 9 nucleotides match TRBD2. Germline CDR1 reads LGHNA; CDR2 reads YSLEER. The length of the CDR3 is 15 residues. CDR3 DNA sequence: TGCGCCAGCAGTCAAGGACTAGCGAAAGCCGATACGCAGTATTTT. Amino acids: CASSQGLAKADTQYF.